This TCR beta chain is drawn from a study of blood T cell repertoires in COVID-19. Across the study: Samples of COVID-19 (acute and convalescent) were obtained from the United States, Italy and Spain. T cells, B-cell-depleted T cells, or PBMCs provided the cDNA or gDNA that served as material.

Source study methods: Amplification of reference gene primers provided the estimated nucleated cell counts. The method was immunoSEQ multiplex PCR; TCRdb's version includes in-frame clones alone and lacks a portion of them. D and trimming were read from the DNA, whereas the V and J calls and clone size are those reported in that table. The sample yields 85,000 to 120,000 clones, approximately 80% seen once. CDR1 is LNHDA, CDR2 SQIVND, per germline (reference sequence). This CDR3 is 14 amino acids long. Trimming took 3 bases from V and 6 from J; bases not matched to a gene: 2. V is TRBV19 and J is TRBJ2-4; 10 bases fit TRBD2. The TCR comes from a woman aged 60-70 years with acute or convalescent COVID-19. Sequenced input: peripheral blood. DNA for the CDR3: TGTGCCAGTAGTATTCAGCGGGGGGGAAACATTCAGTACTTC. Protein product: CASSIQRGGNIQYF.